The rows below give T cell receptor beta chains drawn from one sample of a study of cytomegalovirus exposure and HLA in healthy donors. TCRdb's copy holds only in-frame clones and misses some; the assay was immunoSEQ multiplex PCR. This sample has tens of thousands of clones, with around 85% found just once. Sequencing was carried out using PBMCs. These receptors were taken from a man aged 50 or older in good health and CMV-seronegative. Both conserved end residues are part of each CDR3. Fields, in order: V gene, J gene, clone size, CDR3 protein. Part of the rows lack a size; the others show once, few, many or a class for expanded clones.

V gene: TRBV29-1
J gene: TRBJ2-3
clone size: .
CDR3 protein: CSGTRVGTDTQYF

V gene: TRBV28
J gene: TRBJ2-3
clone size: .
CDR3 protein: CASSPGGSTDTQYF

V gene: TRBV25-1
J gene: TRBJ2-1
clone size: .
CDR3 protein: CASSDLDRGNNEQFF

V gene: TRBV7-2
J gene: TRBJ2-5
clone size: .
CDR3 protein: CASSLAYPGQGQETQYF

V gene: TRBV7-2
J gene: TRBJ2-7
clone size: .
CDR3 protein: CASSLGGRGLSYEQYF

V gene: TRBV11-2
J gene: TRBJ2-7
clone size: few
CDR3 protein: CASSLWTSGAPYEQYF

V gene: TRBV6-6
J gene: TRBJ2-4
clone size: .
CDR3 protein: CASRPTRGNIQYF

V gene: TRBV7-2
J gene: TRBJ2-5
clone size: .
CDR3 protein: CASRYSRGVGETQYF

V gene: TRBV19
J gene: TRBJ1-4
clone size: .
CDR3 protein: CASSKTGGAWDEKLFF

V gene: TRBV6-5
J gene: TRBJ1-2
clone size: .
CDR3 protein: CASKADVNYGYTF

V gene: TRBV28
J gene: TRBJ2-3
clone size: .
CDR3 protein: CASNQPRSSGGSTDTQYF

V gene: TRBV2
J gene: TRBJ2-7
clone size: .
CDR3 protein: CASSGQSYEQYF

V gene: TRBV4-3
J gene: TRBJ2-7
clone size: .
CDR3 protein: CASSQDLSYEQYF

V gene: TRBV9
J gene: TRBJ2-7
clone size: .
CDR3 protein: CASSPGTNREEQYF

V gene: TRBV6-5
J gene: TRBJ1-5
clone size: .
CDR3 protein: CASSTPGSNQPQHF

V gene: TRBV21-1
J gene: TRBJ1-1
clone size: .
CDR3 protein: CASSKSTPGGFENTEAFF

V gene: TRBV28
J gene: TRBJ2-7
clone size: .
CDR3 protein: CASSPGLADYEQYF

V gene: TRBV7-9
J gene: TRBJ2-5
clone size: .
CDR3 protein: CSSSNPGGAQYF

V gene: TRBV14
J gene: TRBJ2-1
clone size: .
CDR3 protein: CASSRLGAGNEQFF

V gene: TRBV11-2
J gene: TRBJ2-1
clone size: .
CDR3 protein: CASSLIGNNEQFF

V gene: TRBV4-3
J gene: .
clone size: once
CDR3 protein: CASSQKTSRAYEQYF

V gene: TRBV10-2
J gene: TRBJ2-3
clone size: .
CDR3 protein: CASSESITAIFTDTQYF

V gene: TRBV12-5
J gene: TRBJ2-2
clone size: .
CDR3 protein: CASGLVLSGARELGELFF

V gene: TRBV11-2
J gene: TRBJ1-3
clone size: .
CDR3 protein: CASRGGSGNTIYF

V gene: TRBV9
J gene: TRBJ1-1
clone size: .
CDR3 protein: CASSVVGSLNTEAFF

V gene: TRBV5-1
J gene: TRBJ1-4
clone size: once
CDR3 protein: CASSRGGQGEKLFF

V gene: TRBV7-2
J gene: TRBJ2-2
clone size: .
CDR3 protein: CASSLLGEGAGELFF

V gene: TRBV9
J gene: TRBJ2-7
clone size: .
CDR3 protein: CASSVGLEGTGEQYF

V gene: TRBV11-2
J gene: TRBJ2-3
clone size: .
CDR3 protein: CASSLGTQDTQYF

V gene: TRBV4-1
J gene: TRBJ1-5
clone size: .
CDR3 protein: CASSPGDIRGNQPQHF

V gene: TRBV6-1
J gene: TRBJ2-7
clone size: few
CDR3 protein: CASSYGLAGGREQYF

V gene: TRBV7-9
J gene: TRBJ2-3
clone size: .
CDR3 protein: CASALEGFTDTQYF

V gene: TRBV7-2
J gene: TRBJ1-5
clone size: .
CDR3 protein: CASSLYDRNSNQPQHF

V gene: TRBV7-6
J gene: TRBJ2-5
clone size: .
CDR3 protein: CASSSPYKTGDRKETQYF

V gene: TRBV18
J gene: TRBJ1-2
clone size: .
CDR3 protein: CASSPRTGPNGYTF

V gene: TRBV6-5
J gene: TRBJ1-6
clone size: .
CDR3 protein: CASSYSTPRGGSPLHF

V gene: TRBV19
J gene: TRBJ1-1
clone size: few
CDR3 protein: CASSIHTNTEAFF

V gene: TRBV6-5
J gene: TRBJ1-5
clone size: .
CDR3 protein: CASSPTGNSNQPQHF

V gene: TRBV7-3
J gene: TRBJ2-6
clone size: .
CDR3 protein: CASSLYYSSSGANVLTF

V gene: TRBV5-1
J gene: TRBJ1-1
clone size: .
CDR3 protein: CASSPGTVNTEAFF